The 5 T cell receptor beta chains given below trace back to one sample, sequenced in a study of T cells after yellow fever vaccination. TCRdb re-derived calls from the 5' RACE reads in MiXCR, one entry per CDR3 protein. This sample has approximately 580,000 distinct CDR3 sequences, with about a sixth found just once. The sequencing here drew on PBMCs, taken 5 to 6 days after the first yellow fever vaccination. Receptors originate from a man aged 18 to 29 who received the YFV17D yellow fever vaccine.

This chain joins TRBV5-1 and TRBJ2-7, with D tentatively TRBD2 (6 bases). The CDR3 is made up of 15 amino acids. Trimming left V 4 bases short and J 2 bases short, with 16 bases between. CDR1 and CDR2 (germline): SGHRS, YFSETQ. The CDR3 spells CASSPFGTGAYEQYF. DNA of the CDR3: TGCGCCAGCAGCCCCTTCGGGACGGGGGCCTACGAGCAGTACTTC.

This rearrangement joins TRBV3-1 to TRBJ2-3; possibly TRBD2 for D (5 bases). The CDR3 sequence is 15 residues long. CDR1 and CDR2 from the germline V gene are LGHDT and YNNKEL (reference sequence). Trimming shortened V by 7 bases and J by 6 bases, and 20 bases separated the two germline ends. The CDR3 DNA is TGTGCCAGCACCTCCCAGAGCGGACGGTTGGATACGCAGTATTTT. Amino acid sequence: CASTSQSGRLDTQYF.

The chain couples TRBV4-1 to TRBJ1-1; D is unclear. The CDR3 consists of 13 residues. Germline-derived CDR1 and CDR2 are MGHRA and YSYEKL. V was clipped by 3 bases and J by 7 bases, with 12 bases between them. The CDR3 bases are TGCGCCAGCAGCCAGAGTACGGGGTTTGAAGCTTTCTTT. It specifies CASSQSTGFEAFF.

This clonotype showed up just a few times. Here the CDR3 DNA reads TGTGCCAGCAGCTTAGGAGGATTGGAGACAGATACGCAGTATTTT. This codes for CASSLGGLETDTQYF. The chain couples TRBV7-3 to TRBJ2-3; tentative D call: TRBD2 (5 bases). V lost 2 bases to trimming and J lost 3 bases, with 12 bases between them. CDR3 length: 15 residues. Germline CDR1 reads SGHTA; CDR2 reads FQGTGA.

Only a few counts were recorded for this clonotype. The chain carries TRBV5-1 and TRBJ2-1, with 7 bases aligning to TRBD1. The length of the CDR3 is 14 residues. V lost 0 bases, J lost 5 bases, and 2 bases stayed unmatched. CDR1 and CDR2 from the germline V gene are SGHRS and YFSETQ. DNA for the CDR3: TGCGCCAGCAGCTTGGGCGGACAGGACAATGAGCAGTTCTTC. Translating it yields CASSLGGQDNEQFF.